The 28 T cell receptor beta chains presented below share a single source sample, sequenced in a study of T cells in Graves' hyperthyroidism and ophthalmopathy. Authors of the study amplified TCR beta CDR3 regions from RNA transcripts. The primer set for the first-round RT-PCR of the TCR CDR3 was HTBI. TCRdb passed the multiplex PCR reads through MiXCR, listing each CDR3 protein once. The sample has more than 550,000 distinct CDR3 sequences; less than 45% are singletons. The source material was peripheral blood or thyroid tissue (not recorded which). The receptors here all came from an adult man with Graves' disease, either hyperthyroidism or ophthalmopathy (not recorded which).

The table lists this clonotype with a few counts. The chain joins TRBV2 to TRBJ1-4; TRBD1 might be the D (6 bases). The V end lost 3 bases, the J end lost 15 bases, and 20 bases lay between the germline ends. The CDR3 length is 14 residues. Per germline, CDR1 SNHLY and CDR2 FYNNEI. In nucleotides, the CDR3 is TGTGCCAGCAGTGAGGTCCCTGGGGGCTCGAGGGTGTTTTTT. Protein sequence: CASSEVPGGSRVFF.

This clonotype has a handful of counts. The chain uses TRBV7-2 and TRBJ1-5; D possibly corresponds to TRBD1 (6 bases). The CDR3 extends over 15 amino acids. Trimming stripped 4 bases from V and 6 bases from J, with 16 bases between. CDR1 is SGHTA, CDR2 FQGNSA, per germline. The CDR3 sequence is CASSSPGHSGQPQHF. Written as DNA, the CDR3 is TGTGCCAGCAGCTCACCGGGACACTCGGGTCAGCCCCAGCATTTT.

On this clonotype: One junction end does not reproduce the germline sequence, and a read error may be involved. V is TRBV7-9 and J is TRBJ1-5, with TRBD1 as a possible D gene (5 bases). This CDR3 is 14 amino acids long. Germline CDR1 reads SEHNR; CDR2 reads FQNEAQ (reference sequence). The CDR3 is CTSSSTDSNQPQHF. The CDR3, as DNA: TGTACCAGCAGCTCGACAGATAGCAATCAGCCCCAGCATTTT.

The CDR3 region is CSLGPDQPQHF. Here the CDR3 DNA reads TGCAGCTTAGGCCCTGATCAGCCCCAGCATTTT. The chain joins TRBV29-1 to TRBJ1-5; D unclear. Germline-derived CDR1 and CDR2 are SQVTM and ANQGSEA. The CDR3 length is 11 residues. V lost 8 bases to trimming and J lost 5 bases, with 10 bases between them.

As regards this clonotype: A much larger clonotype is one base distant, so this may be a read error. This chain connects TRBV10-3 to TRBJ2-7; D might be TRBD1 or TRBD2, each matching 5 bases. CDR1 is ENHRY, CDR2 SYGVKD, per germline. Trimming took off 2 bases at V and 3 bases at J, with 8 bases between the two ends. CDR3 length: 13 amino acids. The CDR3 DNA reads TGTGCCATCAGTGAGGAGGGGCACTACGAGCAGTACTTC. Amino acid sequence: CAISEEGHYEQYF.

This sequence joins TRBV29-1 and TRBJ1-2; D ambiguous. The CDR3 is 12 amino acids. The germline V gene has CDR1 SQVTM and CDR2 ANQGSEA. V was shortened by 8 bases and J by 4 bases, with 14 bases between the two germline ends. The CDR3 here is CSSLTQFYGYTF. The CDR3, as DNA: TGCAGCAGTTTAACACAGTTCTATGGCTACACCTTC.

Comment on this clonotype: A much larger clone lies one base from this, so it may be a read error. The V gene is TRBV29-1, the J gene TRBJ1-1; possible D gene TRBD1, 6 bases. The CDR3 runs 12 residues. Germline lookup yields CDR1 SQVTM and CDR2 ANQGSEA. CDR3 DNA sequence: TGCGGCGTTGCGGGGGGCCCACTTTCAGCTTTCTTT. This gives the protein CGVAGGPLSAFF. Based on the CDR3 plus reference TRBV29-1 and TRBJ1-1, the full variable domain is SAVISQKPSRDICQRGTSLTIQCQVDSQVTMMFWYRQQPGQSLTLIATANQGSEATYESGFVIDKFPISRPNLTFSTLTVSNMSPEDSSIYLCGVAGGPLSAFFGQGTRLTVV.

This clonotype was seen a single time. J is TRBJ2-7 and V is TRBV25-1, with 9 bases fitting TRBD2. Trimming took 5 bases from V and 5 from J; bases not matched to a gene: 13. The CDR3 runs to 16 residues. Germline lookup yields CDR1 MGHDK and CDR2 SYGVNS. The CDR3 here is CASSLVLAGGPHEQYF. The CDR3 DNA follows: TGTGCCAGCAGTTTAGTTCTGGCGGGAGGGCCGCACGAGCAGTACTTC.

The chain is built from TRBV24-1 and TRBJ2-5; D gene unclear. This CDR3 contains 14 residues. The V end lost 4 bases, the J end lost 0 bases, and 8 bases lay between the germline ends. Germline V gene sequence: CDR1 KGHDR, CDR2 SFDVKD. The CDR3 sequence: CATSDGRDQETQYF. CDR3 coding DNA: TGTGCCACCAGTGACGGACGGGACCAAGAGACCCAGTACTTC.

This clonotype was seen a few times. This CDR3 reads CASSYSTPEQYF. CDR3 DNA sequence: TGTGCCAGCAGTTACTCAACCCCCGAGCAGTACTTC. The chain employs TRBV7-9 and TRBJ2-7; D is uncertain. CDR1 SEHNR and CDR2 FQNEAQ come from the germline V gene (reference sequence). V lost 6 bases to trimming and J lost 6 bases, with 12 bases between them. The CDR3 sequence is 12 residues long.

The CDR3, as DNA: TGCAGTGTCCCGGGACGATATGCCTACGAGCAGTACTTC. It yields the protein CSVPGRYAYEQYF. The chain combines TRBV20-1 with TRBJ2-7, with D perhaps given as TRBD1 or TRBD2 (5 bases each). Germline CDR1 reads DFQATT; CDR2 reads SNEGSKA (reference sequence). V was cut by 7 bases and J by 2 bases, with 15 bases left in between. The CDR3 contains 13 residues.

V is TRBV7-8 and J is TRBJ2-5; D is undetermined. The CDR3 spans 16 residues. CDR1 and CDR2 (germline): SGHVS, FQNEAQ. Trimming took off 1 base at V and 3 bases at J, with 15 bases between the two ends. CDR3 bases: TGTGCCAGCAGCTTAGTTCCGTCTAGGTCCAAAGAGACCCAGTACTTC. This codes for CASSLVPSRSKETQYF.

The rearrangement uses TRBV2 and TRBJ1-6; 10 positions match TRBD1. Germline CDR1 and CDR2: SNHLY and FYNNEI. With V trimmed by 6 bases and J by 10 bases, 3 bases remained unmatched. The CDR3 extends over 13 amino acids. DNA for the CDR3: TGTGCCAGCAGGGGGACAGGGGAGTCACCCCTCCACTTT. It is translated as CASRGTGESPLHF.

The J gene is TRBJ1-6, the V gene TRBV10-1, with D possibly matching TRBD1 (5 bases). V lost 0 bases and J lost 15, with 9 bases in between. The CDR3 consists of 12 residues. Germline V CDR1 and CDR2: WNHNN, SYGVQD (reference sequence). Here the CDR3 reads CASSESGGLLHF. The CDR3 DNA follows: TGCGCCAGCAGTGAGTCGGGGGGACTCCTCCACTTT.

V gene TRBV10-3 combines with J gene TRBJ1-3; tentative D call: TRBD1 (5 bases). Germline V gives CDR1 ENHRY, CDR2 SYGVKD. The CDR3 loop spans 14 amino acids. Trimming removed 6 bases from V and 8 bases from J, with 17 bases in between. The CDR3 DNA sequence: TGTGCCATCAGAGGCGCTAGCGGGGGAGACACCATATATTTT. Amino acid sequence: CAIRGASGGDTIYF.

This clonotype was counted between two and nine times. The chain couples TRBV5-1 to TRBJ1-1; D gene ambiguous. The CDR3 contains 15 residues. Trimming shortened V by 5 bases and J by 1 base, and 15 bases separated the two germline ends. Germline-derived CDR1 and CDR2 are SGHRS and YFSETQ. This CDR3 is CASRRDEITNTEAFF. CDR3 coding DNA: TGCGCCAGCAGGCGCGACGAAATTACGAACACTGAAGCTTTCTTT. The full variable domain, completed using reference TRBV5-1 and TRBJ1-1, is KAGVTQTPRYLIKTRGQQVTLSCSPISGHRSVSWYQQTPGQGLQFLFEYFSETQRNKGNFPGRFSGRQFSNSRSEMNVSTLELGDSALYLCASRRDEITNTEAFFGQGTRLTVV.

A word on this clonotype: A read error may account for a junction end that differs from germline. The genes are TRBV4-2 and TRBJ2-7; 9 bases map to TRBD2. Germline CDR1 reads LGHNA; CDR2 reads YNFKEQ. This CDR3 is 13 amino acids long. The CDR3: CASSIGTSYKQYF. CDR3 sequence (DNA): TGTGCCAGCAGTATAGGGACTAGCTACAAGCAGTACTTC.

The chain combines TRBV25-1 with TRBJ1-1; 7 bases are shared with TRBD1. This CDR3 region has 15 residues. The V gene's germline CDR1 is MGHDK and CDR2 SYGVNS. Germline trimming cut 4 bases from V and 4 bases from J; bases unmatched to any gene: 9. DNA for the CDR3: TGTGCCAGCAGTGCCGAGGGGGCAACCTTCACTGAAGCTTTCTTT. Its translation is CASSAEGATFTEAFF.

The J gene is TRBJ1-6, the V gene TRBV2, with TRBD1 matching over 7 bases. The trim removed 7 bases at V and 6 bases at J, leaving 18 bases unmatched. The CDR3 has 18 residues. The germline V gene encodes CDR1 SNHLY and CDR2 FYNNEI. CDR3 in amino acids: CASIQPHQGQEINSPLHF. CDR3 DNA sequence: TGTGCCAGCATTCAACCTCACCAAGGACAGGAGATTAATTCACCCCTCCACTTT.

There are many counts of this clonotype. V usage is TRBV25-1 and J usage is TRBJ1-6; a possible D gene is TRBD1 (5 bases). The germline V and J ends were trimmed by 1 base and 8 bases, with 12 bases remaining between them. The CDR3 has 15 amino acids. CDR1 MGHDK and CDR2 SYGVNS come from the germline V gene. CDR3 region: CASSELGGLDSPLHF. The CDR3 nucleotides are TGTGCCAGCAGTGAATTGGGGGGACTCGATTCACCCCTCCACTTT.

This clonotype was counted ten times or more. The gene calls are TRBV5-1 and TRBJ2-7; 9 bases fit TRBD2. Germline values: CDR1 SGHRS, CDR2 YFSETQ. This CDR3 has 14 amino acids. Unmatched junction bases numbered 6, after V lost 2 bases and J lost 6 bases. For the CDR3, the DNA is TGCGCCAGCAGCTTAACGACTAGCGGAGGCGAGCAGTACTTC. It is translated as CASSLTTSGGEQYF.

The chain recombines TRBV19 with TRBJ2-7, with D perhaps TRBD2 (5 bases). Germline CDR1 and CDR2: LNHDA and SQIVND (reference sequence). V dropped 3 bases and J dropped 3 bases, with 12 bases sitting between them. This CDR3 has 14 residues. In DNA form, the CDR3 reads TGTGCCAGTAGTATTGGTAGTGGAGGCTACGAGCAGTACTTC. It encodes CASSIGSGGYEQYF.

The V and J genes are TRBV2 and TRBJ2-5; 7 bases line up with TRBD1. The germline gives CDR1 SNHLY, CDR2 FYNNEI. V shed 7 bases and J 4 bases; nucleotides not matched to a gene: 6. This CDR3 has 13 amino acids. The CDR3: CASNRGIGETQYF. CDR3 DNA: TGTGCCAGCAACAGGGGTATAGGAGAGACCCAGTACTTC. The whole variable domain, remainder taken from reference TRBV2 and TRBJ2-5, is EPEVTQTPSHQVTQMGQEVILRCVPISNHLYFYWYRQILGQKVEFLVSFYNNEISEKSEIFDDQFSVERPDGSNFTLKIRSTKLEDSAMYFCASNRGIGETQYFGPGTRLLVL.

This clonotype was recorded many times. This chain uses TRBV24-1 with TRBJ2-7, with D perhaps being TRBD1 or TRBD2 (5 bases each). Trimming shortened V by 4 bases and J by 5 bases, and 14 bases separated the two germline ends. The CDR3 runs to 14 residues. The V gene's germline CDR1 is KGHDR and CDR2 SFDVKD. CDR3 protein: CATSDPGTADEQYF. The DNA of the CDR3 is TGTGCCACCAGTGACCCTGGGACCGCTGACGAGCAGTACTTC.

About this clonotype: A much larger clone is a single base away; this may be a read error. The V and J genes are TRBV20-1 and TRBJ2-7; D could derive from TRBD1 or TRBD2 (5 bases each). From germline, CDR1 is DFQATT and CDR2 SNEGSKA (reference sequence). Trimming cost V 0 bases and J 5 bases, with 8 bases left between them. The CDR3 sequence is 12 residues long. The CDR3 here is CSARDWDHEQYF. The CDR3 nucleotides are TGCAGTGCTAGAGATTGGGACCACGAGCAGTACTTC.

This clonotype was seen a handful of times. This chain uses TRBV20-1 with TRBJ1-2, with TRBD1 as a possible D gene (5 bases). Trimming cost V 1 base and J 6 bases, with 12 bases left between them. CDR3 length: 13 residues. Germline lookup yields CDR1 DFQATT and CDR2 SNEGSKA (reference sequence). CDR3 sequence reads: CSARAVGAHGYTF. The CDR3 coding sequence is TGCAGTGCTAGAGCCGTAGGGGCCCATGGCTACACCTTC.

The chain recombines TRBV11-1 with TRBJ2-2, with D tentatively TRBD1 (6 bases). The germline CDR1 and CDR2 sequences are SGHAT and FQDESV (reference sequence). The CDR3 extends over 15 amino acids. The ends were cut back, 3 bases at V and 4 bases at J, with 12 bases in the middle. CDR3 protein: CASSFRQETTGELFF. Written as DNA, the CDR3 is TGTGCCAGCAGCTTTCGACAGGAGACCACCGGGGAGCTGTTTTTT.

V usage is TRBV24-1 and J usage is TRBJ2-5; TRBD1 aligns across 8 bases. The CDR3 runs to 15 residues. The J segment lost 1 base and the V segment lost 6 bases, leaving 6 bases of the junction unmatched. Germline-derived CDR1 and CDR2 are KGHDR and SFDVKD. CDR3 DNA: TGTGCCACCAGTCCCAGGGGGCAGCCCCAAGAGACCCAGTACTTC. Encoded protein: CATSPRGQPQETQYF.